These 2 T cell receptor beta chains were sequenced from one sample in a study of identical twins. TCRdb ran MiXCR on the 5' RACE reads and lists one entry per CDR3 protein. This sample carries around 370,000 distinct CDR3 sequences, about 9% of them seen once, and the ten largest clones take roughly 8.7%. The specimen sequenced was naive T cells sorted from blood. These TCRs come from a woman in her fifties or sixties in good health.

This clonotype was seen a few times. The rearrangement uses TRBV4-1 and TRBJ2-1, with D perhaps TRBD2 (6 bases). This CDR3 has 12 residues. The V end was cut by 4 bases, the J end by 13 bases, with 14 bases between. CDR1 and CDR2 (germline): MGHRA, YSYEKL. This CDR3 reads CASSPGTDLQFF. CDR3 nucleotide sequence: TGCGCCAGCAGCCCCGGGACTGACCTCCAGTTCTTC.

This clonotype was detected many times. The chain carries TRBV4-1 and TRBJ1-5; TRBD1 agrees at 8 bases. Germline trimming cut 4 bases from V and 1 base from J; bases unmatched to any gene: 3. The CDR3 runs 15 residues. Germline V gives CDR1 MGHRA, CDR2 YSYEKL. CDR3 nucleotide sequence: TGCGCCAGCAGCCCGACAGGGGTCAGCAATCAGCCCCAGCATTTT. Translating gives CASSPTGVSNQPQHF.